The next 3 T cell receptor beta chains were all read from a single sample in a study of blood T cell repertoires in COVID-19. Produced via immunoSEQ multiplex PCR; TCRdb's table is partial and in-frame only. Of 490,000 or so clones listed, 80% to 90% were seen once; the top ten hold approximately 8.3%. The material sequenced was PBMCs or T cells enriched from blood (not recorded which). These receptor sequences come from a woman aged 55-69 years who had recovered from COVID-19.

The chain combines TRBV5-8 with TRBJ1-1; no clear D gene. Germline-derived CDR1 and CDR2 are SGHTS and YDEGEE. The CDR3 covers 12 residues. V lost 3 bases and J lost 2, with 5 bases in between. The CDR3 DNA sequence: TGTGCCAGCAGCTCCTCCAACACTGAAGCTTTCTTT. Its protein is CASSSSNTEAFF. Combining the CDR3 with reference TRBV5-8 and TRBJ1-1 gives the whole variable domain EAGVTQSPTHLIKTRGQQATLRCSPISGHTSVYWYQQALGLGLQFLLWYDEGEERNRGNFPPRFSGRQFPNYSSELNVNALELEDSALYLCASSSSNTEAFFGQGTRLTVV.

V and J are TRBV9 and TRBJ1-2; 8 bases align to TRBD1. The CDR3 is 18 amino acids. Looked up from germline, CDR1 is SGDLS and CDR2 is YYNGEE. The V gene end was trimmed by 3 bases and the J gene end by 3 bases; junction bases not matched to a gene: 16. The CDR3 sequence is CASSDRDPRGQGHYGYTF. For the CDR3, the DNA is TGTGCCAGCAGCGATAGGGATCCAAGAGGACAGGGACACTATGGCTACACCTTC.

This clone occurred once. The chain uses TRBV21-1 and TRBJ2-1; the DNA was not used to check the table's D call, TRBD1. TRBV21-1 is an annotated pseudogene. The CDR3 contains 15 residues. The CDR3 here is CASSNSQGAPNEQFF. The CDR3 region has the DNA TGCGCCAGCAGCAATTCACAGGGGGCTCCCAATGAGCAGTTCTTC.